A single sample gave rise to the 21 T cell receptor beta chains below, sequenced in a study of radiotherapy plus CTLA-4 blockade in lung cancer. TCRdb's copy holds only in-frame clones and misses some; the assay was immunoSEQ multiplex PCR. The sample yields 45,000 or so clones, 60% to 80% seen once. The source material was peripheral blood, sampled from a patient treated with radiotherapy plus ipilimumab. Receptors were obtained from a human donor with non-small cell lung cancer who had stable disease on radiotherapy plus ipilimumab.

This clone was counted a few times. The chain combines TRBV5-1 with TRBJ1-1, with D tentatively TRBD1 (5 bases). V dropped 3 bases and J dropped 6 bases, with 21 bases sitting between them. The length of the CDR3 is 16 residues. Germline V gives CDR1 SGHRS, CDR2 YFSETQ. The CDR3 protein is CASSSTVDTLRAEAFF. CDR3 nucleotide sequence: TGCGCCAGCAGCTCGACGGTGGACACGCTGAGGGCTGAAGCTTTCTTT.

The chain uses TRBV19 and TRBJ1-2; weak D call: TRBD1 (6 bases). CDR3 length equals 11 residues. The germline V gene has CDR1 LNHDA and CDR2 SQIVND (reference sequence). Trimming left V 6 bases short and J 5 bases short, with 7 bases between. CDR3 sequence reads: CASSTGYGYTF. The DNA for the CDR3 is TGTGCCAGTAGCACAGGGTATGGCTACACCTTC. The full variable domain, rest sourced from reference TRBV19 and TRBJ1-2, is DGGITQSPKYLFRKEGQNVTLSCEQNLNHDAMYWYRQDPGQGLRLIYYSQIVNDFQKGDIAEGYSVSREKKESFPLTVTSAQKNPTAFYLCASSTGYGYTFGSGTRLTVV.

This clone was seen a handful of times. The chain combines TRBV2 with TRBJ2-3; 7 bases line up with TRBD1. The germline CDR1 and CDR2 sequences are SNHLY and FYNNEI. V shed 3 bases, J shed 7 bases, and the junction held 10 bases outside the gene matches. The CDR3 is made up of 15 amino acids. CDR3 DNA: TGTGCCAGCAGTGACAGAACAGGGGCCTCAAATACGCAGTATTTT. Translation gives CASSDRTGASNTQYF.

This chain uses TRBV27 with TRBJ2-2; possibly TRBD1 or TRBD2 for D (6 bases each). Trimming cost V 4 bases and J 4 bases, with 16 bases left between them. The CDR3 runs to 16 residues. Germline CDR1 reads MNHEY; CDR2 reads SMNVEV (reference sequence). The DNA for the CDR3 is TGTGCCAGCAGTTCCTCTACAGGGAGGCGCACCGGGGAGCTGTTTTTT. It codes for CASSSSTGRRTGELFF.

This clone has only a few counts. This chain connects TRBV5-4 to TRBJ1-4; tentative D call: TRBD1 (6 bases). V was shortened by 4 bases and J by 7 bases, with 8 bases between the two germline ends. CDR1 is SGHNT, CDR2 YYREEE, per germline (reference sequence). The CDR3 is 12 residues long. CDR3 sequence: CASSVGGEKLFF. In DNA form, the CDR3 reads TGTGCCAGCAGCGTAGGGGGTGAAAAACTGTTTTTT.

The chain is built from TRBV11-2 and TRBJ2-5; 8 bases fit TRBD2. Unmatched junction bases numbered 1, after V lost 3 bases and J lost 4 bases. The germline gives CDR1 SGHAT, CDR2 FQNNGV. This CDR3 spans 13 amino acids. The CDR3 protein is CASSLGLGETQYF. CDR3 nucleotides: TGTGCCAGCAGCTTGGGACTAGGAGAGACCCAGTACTTC.

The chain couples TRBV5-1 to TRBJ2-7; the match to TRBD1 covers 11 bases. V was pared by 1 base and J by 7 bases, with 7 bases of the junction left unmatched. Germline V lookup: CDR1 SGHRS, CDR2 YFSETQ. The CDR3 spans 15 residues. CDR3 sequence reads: CASSLSGQGVGEQYF. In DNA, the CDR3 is TGCGCCAGCAGCTTGTCGGGACAGGGGGTTGGTGAGCAGTACTTC. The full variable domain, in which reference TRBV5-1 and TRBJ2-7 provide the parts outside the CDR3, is KAGVTQTPRYLIKTRGQQVTLSCSPISGHRSVSWYQQTPGQGLQFLFEYFSETQRNKGNFPGRFSGRQFSNSRSEMNVSTLELGDSALYLCASSLSGQGVGEQYFGPGTRLTVT.

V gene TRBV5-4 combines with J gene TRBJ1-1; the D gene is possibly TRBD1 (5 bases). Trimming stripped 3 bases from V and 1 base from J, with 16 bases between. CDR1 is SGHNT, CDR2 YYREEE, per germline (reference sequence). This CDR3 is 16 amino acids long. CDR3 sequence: CASSSPTRGRNTEAFF. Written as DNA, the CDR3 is TGTGCCAGCAGCTCACCCACAAGGGGACGGAACACTGAAGCTTTCTTT.

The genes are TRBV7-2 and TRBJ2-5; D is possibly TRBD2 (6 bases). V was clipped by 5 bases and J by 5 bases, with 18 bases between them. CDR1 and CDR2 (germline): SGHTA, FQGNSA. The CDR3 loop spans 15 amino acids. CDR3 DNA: TGTGCCAGCAGCGGGGGGTTGGGGATGAGGGAGACCCAGTACTTC. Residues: CASSGGLGMRETQYF.

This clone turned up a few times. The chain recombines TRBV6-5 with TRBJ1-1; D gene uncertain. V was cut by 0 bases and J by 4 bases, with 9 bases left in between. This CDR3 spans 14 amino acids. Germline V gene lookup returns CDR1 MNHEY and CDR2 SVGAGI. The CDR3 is CASSYSKVATEAFF. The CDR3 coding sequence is TGTGCCAGCAGTTACTCGAAGGTGGCCACTGAAGCTTTCTTT.

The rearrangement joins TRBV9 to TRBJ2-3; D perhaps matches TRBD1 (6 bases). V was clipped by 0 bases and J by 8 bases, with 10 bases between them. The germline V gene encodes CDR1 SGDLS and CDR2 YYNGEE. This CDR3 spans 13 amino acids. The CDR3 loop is CASSVARQATQYF. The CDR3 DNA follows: TGTGCCAGCAGCGTAGCTCGACAGGCTACGCAGTATTTT. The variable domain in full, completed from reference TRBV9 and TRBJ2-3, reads DSGVTQTPKHLITATGQRVTLRCSPRSGDLSVYWYQQSLDQGLQFLIQYYNGEERAKGNILERFSAQQFPDLHSELNLSSLELGDSALYFCASSVARQATQYFGPGTRLTVL.

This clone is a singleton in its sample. The CDR3 spells CASSQGVTPSYQETQYF. The CDR3 nucleotides read TGCGCCAGCAGCCAAGGGGTCACACCATCGTACCAAGAGACCCAGTACTTC. V is TRBV4-1 and J is TRBJ2-5; D uncertain. Trimming cost V 1 base and J 0 bases, with 15 bases left between them. This CDR3 comprises 17 residues. Germline loops: CDR1 MGHRA, CDR2 YSYEKL.

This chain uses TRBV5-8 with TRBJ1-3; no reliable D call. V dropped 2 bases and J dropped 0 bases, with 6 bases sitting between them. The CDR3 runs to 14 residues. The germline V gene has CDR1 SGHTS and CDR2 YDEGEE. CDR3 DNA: TGTGCCAGCAGCTTCTCGAACTCTGGAAACACCATATATTTT. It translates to CASSFSNSGNTIYF.

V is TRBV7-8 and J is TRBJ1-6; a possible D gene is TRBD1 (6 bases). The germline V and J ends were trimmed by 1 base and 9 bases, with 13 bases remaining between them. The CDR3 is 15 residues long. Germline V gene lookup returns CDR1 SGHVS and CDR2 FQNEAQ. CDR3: CASSLEQGQISPLHF. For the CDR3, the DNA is TGTGCCAGCAGCTTAGAACAGGGCCAAATTTCACCCCTCCACTTT. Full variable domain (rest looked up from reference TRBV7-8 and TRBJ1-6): GAGVSQSPRYKVAKRGQDVALRCDPISGHVSLFWYQQALGQGPEFLTYFQNEAQLDKSGLPSDRFFAERPEGSVSTLKIQRTQQEDSAVYLCASSLEQGQISPLHFGNGTRLTVT.

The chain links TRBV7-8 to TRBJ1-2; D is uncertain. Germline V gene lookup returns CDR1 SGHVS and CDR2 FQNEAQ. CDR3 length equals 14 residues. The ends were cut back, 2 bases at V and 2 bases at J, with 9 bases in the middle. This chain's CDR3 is CASSLIDGNYGYTF. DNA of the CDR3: TGTGCCAGCAGCTTAATCGACGGAAACTATGGCTACACCTTC.

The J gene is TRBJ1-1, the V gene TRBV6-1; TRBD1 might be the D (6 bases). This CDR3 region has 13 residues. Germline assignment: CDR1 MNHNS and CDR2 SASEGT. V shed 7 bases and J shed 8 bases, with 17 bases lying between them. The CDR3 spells CASNSGVGAEAFF. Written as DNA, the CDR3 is TGTGCCAGCAATTCAGGGGTCGGAGCCGAAGCTTTCTTT.

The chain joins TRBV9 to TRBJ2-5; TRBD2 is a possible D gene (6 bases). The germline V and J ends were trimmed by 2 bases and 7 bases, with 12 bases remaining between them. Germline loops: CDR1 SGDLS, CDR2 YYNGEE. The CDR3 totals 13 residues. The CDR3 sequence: CASSVGLGGTQYF. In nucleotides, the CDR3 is TGTGCCAGCAGCGTTGGGTTGGGGGGGACCCAGTACTTC.

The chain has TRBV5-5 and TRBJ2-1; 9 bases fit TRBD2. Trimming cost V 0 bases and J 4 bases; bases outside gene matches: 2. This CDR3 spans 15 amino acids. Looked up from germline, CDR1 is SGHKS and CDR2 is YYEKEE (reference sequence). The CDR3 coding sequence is TGTGCCAGCAGCTTGGGACTAGCGGCGTACAATGAGCAGTTCTTC. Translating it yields CASSLGLAAYNEQFF.

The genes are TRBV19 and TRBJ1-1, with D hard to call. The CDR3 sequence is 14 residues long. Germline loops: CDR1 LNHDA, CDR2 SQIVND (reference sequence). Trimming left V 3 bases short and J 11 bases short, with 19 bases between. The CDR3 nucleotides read TGTGCCAGTAGTATTTTAGGTCGGGAAGGGAAGGCTTTCTTT. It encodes CASSILGREGKAFF. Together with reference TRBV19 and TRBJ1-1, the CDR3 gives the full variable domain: DGGITQSPKYLFRKEGQNVTLSCEQNLNHDAMYWYRQDPGQGLRLIYYSQIVNDFQKGDIAEGYSVSREKKESFPLTVTSAQKNPTAFYLCASSILGREGKAFFGQGTRLTVV.

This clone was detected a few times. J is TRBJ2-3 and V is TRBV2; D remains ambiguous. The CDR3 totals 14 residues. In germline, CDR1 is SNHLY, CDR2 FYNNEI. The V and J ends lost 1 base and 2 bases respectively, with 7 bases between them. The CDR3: CASSEDYFTDTQYF. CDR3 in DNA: TGTGCCAGCAGTGAAGATTACTTCACAGATACGCAGTATTTT.

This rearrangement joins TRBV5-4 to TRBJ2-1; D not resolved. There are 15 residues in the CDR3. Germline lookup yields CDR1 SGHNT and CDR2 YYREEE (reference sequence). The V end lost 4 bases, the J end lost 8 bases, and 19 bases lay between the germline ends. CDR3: CASSIPLRPRDEQFF. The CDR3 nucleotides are TGTGCCAGCAGCATACCCCTCCGACCCCGCGATGAGCAGTTCTTC.